These T cell receptor beta chains were read from a single sample in a study of shared clonotypes between healthy human individuals. The table came from immunoSEQ multiplex PCR; TCRdb's copy has only in-frame clones and leaves some out. In the table there are approximately 1.9 million clones, over 85% of which are singletons. Sample: naive CD8+ T cells from PBMCs. These receptors were taken from a man younger than 30 in good health. Some clones in this sample may be carry-over from other donors' samples. Each CDR3 is given with its conserved first and last residue. Fields, in order: J gene, V gene, clone size, D gene, CDR3 protein, CDR3 DNA. D genes are given only for firm matches. For some rows the clone size is stated as once, few or many, or as a class when expanded; others skip it.

J gene: TRBJ1-1; V gene: TRBV19; clone size: .; D gene: TRBD1; CDR3 protein: CASRRDRDPLTNTEAFF; CDR3 DNA: TGTGCCAGTCGCCGGGACAGGGACCCCCTTACGAACACTGAAGCTTTCTTT
J gene: TRBJ2-7; V gene: TRBV4-1; clone size: few; D gene: TRBD2; CDR3 protein: CASSQPLAGATYEQYF; CDR3 DNA: TGCGCCAGCAGCCAACCACTAGCGGGGGCCACCTACGAGCAGTACTTC
J gene: TRBJ2-7; V gene: TRBV19; clone size: .; D gene: .; CDR3 protein: CASSIRGGDEQYF; CDR3 DNA: TGTGCCAGTAGTATTAGGGGCGGCGACGAGCAGTACTTC
J gene: TRBJ2-7; V gene: TRBV27; clone size: .; D gene: .; CDR3 protein: CASSLIWSSYEQYF; CDR3 DNA: TGTGCCAGCAGTTTAATCTGGAGCTCCTACGAGCAGTACTTC
J gene: TRBJ1-5; V gene: TRBV6-6; clone size: .; D gene: TRBD1; CDR3 protein: CASSLQGDNQPQHF; CDR3 DNA: TGTGCCAGCAGTCTACAGGGGGACAATCAGCCCCAGCATTTT
J gene: TRBJ2-5; V gene: TRBV29-1; clone size: .; D gene: .; CDR3 protein: CSVEDTQGWAETQYF; CDR3 DNA: TGCAGCGTTGAAGATACACAGGGATGGGCGGAGACCCAGTACTTC
J gene: TRBJ2-5; V gene: TRBV6-6; clone size: .; D gene: TRBD1; CDR3 protein: CASSYPGQGRQETQYF; CDR3 DNA: TGTGCCAGCAGTTACCCCGGACAGGGGAGGCAAGAGACCCAGTACTTC
J gene: TRBJ1-1; V gene: TRBV6-1; clone size: .; D gene: TRBD1; CDR3 protein: CASSHHRDRNTEAFF; CDR3 DNA: TGTGCCAGCAGTCACCACAGGGACAGGAACACTGAAGCTTTCTTT
J gene: TRBJ2-7; V gene: TRBV13; clone size: .; D gene: TRBD1; CDR3 protein: CASSTGTGNYEQYF; CDR3 DNA: TGTGCCAGCAGCACCGGGACAGGGAACTACGAGCAGTACTTC
J gene: TRBJ1-2; V gene: TRBV30; clone size: .; D gene: .; CDR3 protein: CAWSVGPPLHTF; CDR3 DNA: TGTGCCTGGAGTGTTGGACCCCCCCTCCACACCTTC
J gene: TRBJ1-5; V gene: TRBV5-5; clone size: .; D gene: .; CDR3 protein: CASSPEWALGNQPQHF; CDR3 DNA: TGTGCCAGCAGCCCAGAATGGGCGTTGGGCAATCAGCCCCAGCATTTT
J gene: TRBJ2-3; V gene: TRBV19; clone size: .; D gene: TRBD2; CDR3 protein: CASSTGTTSDTQYF; CDR3 DNA: TGTGCCAGTAGTACAGGGACTACCTCAGATACGCAGTATTTT
J gene: TRBJ1-5; V gene: TRBV9; clone size: few; D gene: TRBD1; CDR3 protein: CASSVGDRTNQPQHF; CDR3 DNA: TGTGCCAGCAGCGTAGGGGACAGAACCAATCAGCCCCAGCATTTT
J gene: TRBJ1-2; V gene: TRBV9; clone size: once; D gene: .; CDR3 protein: CASSYTPNYGYTF; CDR3 DNA: TGTGCCAGCAGCTACACTCCTAACTATGGCTACACCTTC
J gene: TRBJ2-7; V gene: TRBV10-2; clone size: .; D gene: .; CDR3 protein: CASSEYYNSYEQYF; CDR3 DNA: TGCGCCAGCAGTGAATACTACAACTCCTACGAGCAGTACTTC
J gene: TRBJ2-1; V gene: TRBV7-2; clone size: .; D gene: .; CDR3 protein: CASSLAGGRPSSYNEQFF; CDR3 DNA: TGTGCCAGCAGCTTAGCGGGGGGGCGGCCTAGCTCCTACAATGAGCAGTTCTTC
J gene: TRBJ2-2; V gene: TRBV28; clone size: .; D gene: TRBD1; CDR3 protein: CASSPEPGTGETGELFF; CDR3 DNA: TGTGCCAGCAGTCCCGAACCCGGGACAGGGGAAACCGGGGAGCTGTTTTTT
J gene: TRBJ1-4; V gene: TRBV27; clone size: .; D gene: .; CDR3 protein: CASSSLLDGGEKLFF; CDR3 DNA: TGTGCCAGCAGTTCACTCCTCGACGGGGGGGAAAAACTGTTTTTT
J gene: TRBJ2-2; V gene: TRBV30; clone size: .; D gene: .; CDR3 protein: CAWSLGAGELFF; CDR3 DNA: TGTGCCTGGAGTCTCGGCGCCGGGGAGCTGTTTTTT
J gene: TRBJ1-2; V gene: TRBV4-1; clone size: .; D gene: .; CDR3 protein: CASSQELAITNYGYTF; CDR3 DNA: TGCGCCAGCAGCCAAGAACTAGCCATCACTAACTATGGCTACACCTTC
J gene: TRBJ2-7; V gene: TRBV5-6; clone size: .; D gene: .; CDR3 protein: CASSLGQSFYEQYF; CDR3 DNA: TGTGCCAGCAGCTTGGGTCAGAGCTTCTACGAGCAGTACTTC
J gene: TRBJ2-3; V gene: TRBV19; clone size: .; D gene: .; CDR3 protein: CASSILRTDTQYF; CDR3 DNA: TGTGCCAGTAGTATATTAAGGACAGATACGCAGTATTTT
J gene: TRBJ1-6; V gene: TRBV7-9; clone size: .; D gene: .; CDR3 protein: CASSSSRESPLHF; CDR3 DNA: TGTGCCAGCAGCTCTAGCAGGGAATCACCCCTCCACTTT
J gene: TRBJ2-7; V gene: TRBV28; clone size: once; D gene: TRBD1; CDR3 protein: CASSFLEGATSYEQYF; CDR3 DNA: TGTGCCAGCAGTTTCCTAGAGGGGGCGACAAGCTACGAGCAGTACTTC
J gene: TRBJ2-1; V gene: TRBV6-1; clone size: few; D gene: TRBD1; CDR3 protein: CASSTGTVYNEQFF; CDR3 DNA: TGTGCCAGCAGTACTGGGACAGTCTACAATGAGCAGTTCTTC
J gene: TRBJ2-3; V gene: TRBV27; clone size: .; D gene: .; CDR3 protein: CASSFSSPAPDTQYF; CDR3 DNA: TGTGCCAGCAGTTTTAGCTCCCCAGCCCCAGATACGCAGTATTTT
J gene: TRBJ1-1; V gene: TRBV6-6; clone size: .; D gene: .; CDR3 protein: CASVHLRRGPNTEAFF; CDR3 DNA: TGTGCCAGCGTGCACCTACGGCGGGGACCGAACACTGAAGCTTTCTTT
J gene: TRBJ2-5; V gene: TRBV2; clone size: .; D gene: .; CDR3 protein: CASSDRRVYQETQYF; CDR3 DNA: TGTGCCAGCAGTGATCGGAGGGTGTACCAAGAGACCCAGTACTTC
J gene: TRBJ1-1; V gene: TRBV7-9; clone size: .; D gene: .; CDR3 protein: CASKVPRDTEAFF; CDR3 DNA: TGTGCCAGCAAGGTGCCTAGGGACACTGAAGCTTTCTTT
J gene: TRBJ2-1; V gene: TRBV11-2; clone size: .; D gene: .; CDR3 protein: CASSRIPRDRPDEQFF; CDR3 DNA: TGTGCCAGCAGCAGGATCCCTCGGGACCGCCCTGACGAGCAGTTCTTC
J gene: TRBJ2-1; V gene: TRBV19; clone size: .; D gene: TRBD2; CDR3 protein: CASSSGRRSYNEQFF; CDR3 DNA: TGTGCCAGTAGTAGCGGGAGGCGCTCCTACAATGAGCAGTTCTTC
J gene: TRBJ1-1; V gene: TRBV28; clone size: few; D gene: .; CDR3 protein: CASSSGSGAFF; CDR3 DNA: TGTGCCAGCAGTAGTGGCTCGGGAGCTTTCTTT
J gene: TRBJ2-5; V gene: TRBV14; clone size: .; D gene: .; CDR3 protein: CASSQVAAERRYTQYF; CDR3 DNA: TGTGCCAGCAGCCAAGTGGCAGCGGAGCGAAGGTATACCCAGTACTTC
J gene: TRBJ2-1; V gene: TRBV7-6; clone size: .; D gene: .; CDR3 protein: CASSLALVGGGNEQFF; CDR3 DNA: TGTGCCAGCAGCTTAGCGCTCGTGGGTGGGGGCAATGAGCAGTTCTTC
J gene: TRBJ2-5; V gene: TRBV18; clone size: .; D gene: TRBD1; CDR3 protein: CASSPGDSLIETQYF; CDR3 DNA: TGTGCCAGCTCACCTGGGGACAGCCTGATAGAGACCCAGTACTTC
J gene: TRBJ2-2; V gene: TRBV5-1; clone size: .; D gene: TRBD1; CDR3 protein: CASSLYRSGGAPGELFF; CDR3 DNA: TGCGCCAGCAGCTTGTATCGGTCAGGGGGCGCCCCCGGGGAGCTGTTTTTT
J gene: TRBJ2-1; V gene: TRBV7-9; clone size: .; D gene: .; CDR3 protein: CASSGRLSSYNEQFF; CDR3 DNA: TGTGCCAGCAGCGGCAGGTTGAGCTCCTACAATGAGCAGTTCTTC
J gene: TRBJ2-1; V gene: TRBV30; clone size: .; D gene: .; CDR3 protein: CAWRGSPSYNEQFF; CDR3 DNA: TGTGCCTGGAGAGGCTCGCCCTCCTACAATGAGCAGTTCTTC
J gene: TRBJ1-5; V gene: TRBV2; clone size: .; D gene: .; CDR3 protein: CASSEGQGFSQPQHF; CDR3 DNA: TGTGCCAGCAGTGAAGGGCAGGGGTTTAGTCAGCCCCAGCATTTT
J gene: TRBJ2-7; V gene: TRBV9; clone size: .; D gene: TRBD2; CDR3 protein: CASSQSGTTYEQYF; CDR3 DNA: TGTGCCAGCAGCCAGAGCGGGACCACCTACGAGCAGTACTTC
J gene: TRBJ1-1; V gene: TRBV7-9; clone size: .; D gene: .; CDR3 protein: CASSFGLEAFF; CDR3 DNA: TGTGCCAGCAGCTTTGGACTTGAAGCTTTCTTT
J gene: TRBJ2-2; V gene: TRBV15; clone size: .; D gene: TRBD1; CDR3 protein: CATSENRGVGTGELFF; CDR3 DNA: TGTGCCACCAGCGAAAACAGGGGCGTGGGCACCGGGGAGCTGTTTTTT
J gene: TRBJ2-1; V gene: TRBV5-6; clone size: .; D gene: .; CDR3 protein: CASSFGPGYNEQFF; CDR3 DNA: TGTGCCAGCAGCTTTGGGCCGGGCTACAATGAGCAGTTCTTC
J gene: TRBJ2-1; V gene: TRBV12-5; clone size: .; D gene: .; CDR3 protein: CASGLGLGDNEQFF; CDR3 DNA: TGTGCTAGTGGTTTGGGACTAGGGGACAATGAGCAGTTCTTC
J gene: TRBJ2-7; V gene: TRBV28; clone size: few; D gene: TRBD1; CDR3 protein: CASSGTVYEQYF; CDR3 DNA: TGTGCCAGCAGTGGGACAGTCTACGAGCAGTACTTC
J gene: TRBJ1-2; V gene: TRBV14; clone size: .; D gene: .; CDR3 protein: CASSQVFRGASGYTF; CDR3 DNA: TGTGCCAGCAGCCAAGTTTTTCGGGGGGCGTCTGGCTACACCTTC
J gene: TRBJ1-4; V gene: TRBV30; clone size: .; D gene: TRBD1; CDR3 protein: CAWSVTGMNEKLFF; CDR3 DNA: TGTGCCTGGAGTGTGACAGGGATGAACGAAAAACTGTTTTTT
J gene: TRBJ1-1; V gene: TRBV9; clone size: .; D gene: .; CDR3 protein: CASSLENGAEAFF; CDR3 DNA: TGTGCCAGCAGCTTGGAGAACGGGGCTGAAGCTTTCTTT
J gene: TRBJ2-7; V gene: TRBV6-1; clone size: .; D gene: TRBD2; CDR3 protein: CASSDEGASGIYEQYF; CDR3 DNA: TGTGCCAGCAGTGACGAGGGGGCTAGCGGGATCTACGAGCAGTACTTC
J gene: TRBJ2-3; V gene: TRBV11-2; clone size: .; D gene: .; CDR3 protein: CASSLGWLARPDTQYF; CDR3 DNA: TGTGCCAGCAGCTTAGGGTGGCTAGCGAGGCCAGATACGCAGTATTTT
J gene: TRBJ2-5; V gene: TRBV7-9; clone size: .; D gene: .; CDR3 protein: CASSRGPIGETQYF; CDR3 DNA: TGTGCCAGCAGCCGCGGGCCCATAGGGGAGACCCAGTACTTC
J gene: TRBJ1-2; V gene: TRBV4-1; clone size: .; D gene: .; CDR3 protein: CASSQDAGGGYGYTF; CDR3 DNA: TGCGCCAGCAGCCAAGATGCGGGTGGGGGGTATGGCTACACCTTC
J gene: TRBJ2-1; V gene: TRBV11-3; clone size: .; D gene: TRBD2; CDR3 protein: CASSRRTSGSYNEQFF; CDR3 DNA: TGTGCCAGCAGCCGCCGGACTAGCGGGAGCTACAATGAGCAGTTCTTC
J gene: TRBJ2-5; V gene: TRBV5-1; clone size: .; D gene: .; CDR3 protein: CASSLYGGRDQETQYF; CDR3 DNA: TGCGCCAGCAGCTTGTATGGGGGCAGGGATCAAGAGACCCAGTACTTC
J gene: TRBJ1-1; V gene: TRBV27; clone size: .; D gene: .; CDR3 protein: CASSLLTYTEAFF; CDR3 DNA: TGTGCCAGCAGTTTATTAACATACACTGAAGCTTTCTTT
J gene: TRBJ2-1; V gene: TRBV27; clone size: once; D gene: TRBD2; CDR3 protein: CASSLSRPAGGTEQFF; CDR3 DNA: TGTGCCAGCAGTTTATCCCGGCCAGCGGGAGGGACAGAGCAGTTCTTC
J gene: TRBJ2-1; V gene: TRBV29-1; clone size: .; D gene: .; CDR3 protein: CSVEEVANSYNEQFF; CDR3 DNA: TGCAGCGTTGAAGAGGTCGCTAACTCCTACAATGAGCAGTTCTTC
J gene: TRBJ1-2; V gene: TRBV4-3; clone size: .; D gene: .; CDR3 protein: CASSQEAGFYGYTF; CDR3 DNA: TGCGCCAGCAGCCAAGAGGCCGGCTTCTATGGCTACACCTTC
J gene: TRBJ1-4; V gene: TRBV9; clone size: .; D gene: .; CDR3 protein: CASSQLGGHLNEKLFF; CDR3 DNA: TGTGCCAGCAGCCAGCTAGGGGGGCACCTTAATGAAAAACTGTTTTTT
J gene: TRBJ1-5; V gene: TRBV28; clone size: .; D gene: .; CDR3 protein: CASSLFMGSNQPQHF; CDR3 DNA: TGTGCCAGCAGTCTTTTCATGGGAAGCAATCAGCCCCAGCATTTT